The 21 T cell receptor beta chains below were found in one sample sequenced in a study of shared clonotypes between healthy human individuals. Assay used: immunoSEQ multiplex PCR; TCRdb lists only in-frame clones, some missing. The sample contains 2.3 million or so clones, 80% to 95% of which appear only once. Sequenced material: naive CD4+ T cells from PBMCs. Subset in this sample: CD45RA+ positively selected. Source of these receptors: a man younger than 35 in good health. Some clones in this sample may be carry-over from other donors' samples.

The V call is TRBV15, the J call TRBJ2-5; D is ambiguous. Germline V gene sequence: CDR1 LNHNV, CDR2 YYDKDF (reference sequence). The CDR3 has 13 amino acids. Trimming removed 5 bases from V and 4 bases from J, with 11 bases in between. The CDR3 protein is CATSGKLVETQYF. For the CDR3, the DNA is TGTGCCACCAGCGGCAAACTTGTAGAGACCCAGTACTTC. Based on the CDR3 plus reference TRBV15 and TRBJ2-5, the full variable domain is DAMVIQNPRYQVTQFGKPVTLSCSQTLNHNVMYWYQQKSSQAPKLLFHYYDKDFNNEADTPDNFQSRRPNTSFCFLDIRSPGLGDTAMYLCATSGKLVETQYFGPGTRLLVL.

The chain joins TRBV9 to TRBJ2-7; 9 bases are a match to TRBD1. CDR1 and CDR2 from the germline V gene are SGDLS and YYNGEE. V was clipped by 4 bases and J by 5 bases; unmatched bases: 13. There are 16 residues in the CDR3. The CDR3 here is CASSSRVGTGTHEQYF. The CDR3 DNA reads as TGTGCCAGCAGCTCTAGGGTTGGGACAGGGACCCACGAGCAGTACTTC.

CDR3 nucleotides: TGTGCCAGCAGAGCCCCACAGGGAGTTAGCGATGAGCAGTTCTTC. It encodes CASRAPQGVSDEQFF. The chain couples TRBV28 to TRBJ2-1; D is possibly TRBD1 (6 bases). The germline V gene has CDR1 MDHEN and CDR2 SYDVKM. The germline V and J ends were trimmed by 6 bases and 8 bases, with 20 bases remaining between them. CDR3 length equals 15 residues.

The rearrangement joins TRBV5-1 to TRBJ2-6, with unresolved D. V shed 5 bases and J shed 1 base, with 7 bases lying between them. Germline CDR1 and CDR2: SGHRS and YFSETQ. The CDR3 has 14 amino acids. DNA of the CDR3: TGCGCCAGCAGGGGCTCATCTGGGGCCAACGTCCTGACTTTC. Protein: CASRGSSGANVLTF.

The chain combines TRBV10-3 with TRBJ1-4; tentative D call: TRBD1 (6 bases). CDR1 and CDR2 from the germline V gene are ENHRY and SYGVKD. V lost 5 bases to trimming and J lost 7 bases, with 11 bases between them. This CDR3 region has 13 residues. In nucleotides, the CDR3 is TGTGCCATCAGTCCAGGGGACCCTGAAAAACTGTTTTTT. Encoded protein: CAISPGDPEKLFF.

The chain employs TRBV5-1 and TRBJ1-2, with D perhaps TRBD1 (6 bases). Trimming shortened V by 1 base and J by 2 bases, and 12 bases separated the two germline ends. The CDR3 has 15 residues. From germline, CDR1 is SGHRS and CDR2 YFSETQ. CDR3 DNA sequence: TGCGCCAGCAGCTTGTCCCGGGACATGAACTATGGCTACACCTTC. This translates into CASSLSRDMNYGYTF.

The chain uses TRBV27 and TRBJ2-7; 8 bases are shared with TRBD2. Germline V gene sequence: CDR1 MNHEY, CDR2 SMNVEV (reference sequence). This CDR3 is 15 amino acids long. Trimming at V came to 2 bases and at J to 4 bases, leaving 7 bases not matched to a gene. Here the CDR3 reads CASSLRSGSIYEQYF. Written as DNA, the CDR3 is TGTGCCAGCAGTTTAAGGAGCGGGAGTATTTACGAGCAGTACTTC.

J is TRBJ2-3 and V is TRBV9; D possibly corresponds to TRBD2 (7 bases). Germline V gives CDR1 SGDLS, CDR2 YYNGEE. This CDR3 spans 16 amino acids. V was cut by 1 base and J by 3 bases, with 15 bases left in between. CDR3 protein: CASSVRGRAGTDTQYF. The CDR3 coding sequence is TGTGCCAGCAGCGTAAGGGGGAGGGCCGGGACAGATACGCAGTATTTT. Full variable domain (missing parts from reference TRBV9 and TRBJ2-3): DSGVTQTPKHLITATGQRVTLRCSPRSGDLSVYWYQQSLDQGLQFLIQYYNGEERAKGNILERFSAQQFPDLHSELNLSSLELGDSALYFCASSVRGRAGTDTQYFGPGTRLTVL.

The rearrangement uses TRBV19 and TRBJ1-5; tentative D call: TRBD1 (6 bases). Germline V CDR1 and CDR2: LNHDA, SQIVND (reference sequence). The ends were cut back, 6 bases at V and 5 bases at J, with 23 bases in the middle. The length of the CDR3 is 17 residues. CDR3 residues: CASRGGGSQRADQPQHF. The CDR3 region has the DNA TGTGCCAGTAGAGGGGGGGGATCACAGCGGGCGGATCAGCCCCAGCATTTT. Drawing the rest from reference TRBV19 and TRBJ1-5, the complete variable domain is DGGITQSPKYLFRKEGQNVTLSCEQNLNHDAMYWYRQDPGQGLRLIYYSQIVNDFQKGDIAEGYSVSREKKESFPLTVTSAQKNPTAFYLCASRGGGSQRADQPQHFGDGTRLSIL.

In this sample, this clone turned up a few times. The chain joins TRBV14 to TRBJ1-1, with D possibly matching TRBD1 (5 bases). V lost 3 bases to trimming and J lost 5 bases, with 13 bases between them. Germline V gene data show CDR1 as SGHDN and CDR2 as FVKESK. This CDR3 has 14 residues. Written as DNA, the CDR3 is TGTGCCAGCAGCCAGGGCAGCTGGGGGACTGAAGCTTTCTTT. This encodes CASSQGSWGTEAFF.

V usage is TRBV2 and J usage is TRBJ2-1; D possibly matches TRBD1 or TRBD2 (6 bases each). The CDR3 has 16 residues. Germline CDR1 is SNHLY and CDR2 is FYNNEI. Trimming took off 8 bases at V and 9 bases at J, with 26 bases between the two ends. CDR3 DNA: TGTGCCAGCCACGACCAAAGAGGCCGGGGGCCAAGTGAGCAGTTCTTC. As protein: CASHDQRGRGPSEQFF.

V gene TRBV7-9 combines with J gene TRBJ1-2; D is unclear. CDR3 length: 15 residues. Trimming removed 0 bases from V and 4 bases from J, with 12 bases in between. Germline assignment: CDR1 SEHNR and CDR2 FQNEAQ (reference sequence). DNA for the CDR3: TGTGCCAGCAGCTTAGCGACGGGGTCGGGCTATGGCTACACCTTC. Protein sequence: CASSLATGSGYGYTF. The full variable domain, with the rest looked up from reference TRBV7-9 and TRBJ1-2, is DTGVSQNPRHKITKRGQNVTFRCDPISEHNRLYWYRQTLGQGPEFLTYFQNEAQLEKSRLLSDRFSAERPKGSFSTLEIQRTEQGDSAMYLCASSLATGSGYGYTFGSGTRLTVV.

V and J are TRBV2 and TRBJ2-7; D perhaps matches TRBD2 (5 bases). In germline, CDR1 is SNHLY, CDR2 FYNNEI. Trimming took 3 bases from V and 7 from J, leaving 13 bases between them. The CDR3 runs to 13 residues. The CDR3: CASSDGLAQEQYF. Here the CDR3 DNA reads TGTGCCAGCAGTGATGGGCTAGCACAAGAGCAGTACTTC.

The chain combines TRBV6-6 with TRBJ2-7; D is possibly TRBD1 (7 bases). Trimming pared 4 bases from V and 8 bases from J, leaving 18 bases between. The CDR3 totals 14 residues. Per germline, CDR1 MNHNY and CDR2 SVGAGI (reference sequence). The CDR3 region is CASSFAGQHQQQYF. CDR3 nucleotides: TGTGCCAGCAGTTTTGCGGGACAGCATCAGCAGCAGTACTTC.

V usage is TRBV5-4 and J usage is TRBJ2-7; the match to TRBD2 covers 10 bases. Germline CDR1 is SGHNT and CDR2 is YYREEE (reference sequence). The CDR3 covers 15 residues. V lost 4 bases, J lost 4 bases, and 8 bases stayed unmatched. As DNA, the CDR3 is TGTGCCAGCAGCCCTTCCTCTAGCGGGAGTTACGAGCAGTACTTC. Translation: CASSPSSSGSYEQYF.

CDR3 protein: CASSSMTGRGYGYTF. Here the CDR3 DNA reads TGCGCCAGCAGCTCGATGACCGGGCGGGGCTATGGCTACACCTTC. The V and J genes are TRBV5-1 and TRBJ1-2; D uncertain. The V gene lost 3 bases and the J gene lost 4 bases, with 16 bases spanning the gap. This CDR3 has 15 residues. Germline V gene sequence: CDR1 SGHRS, CDR2 YFSETQ.

CDR3 loop: CAWTQRASTDTQYF. In nucleotides, the CDR3 is TGTGCCTGGACCCAGCGGGCAAGCACAGATACGCAGTATTTT. The chain couples TRBV30 to TRBJ2-3, with a tentative D call TRBD2 (6 bases). CDR1 is GTSNPN and CDR2 is SVGIG in the germline V gene (reference sequence). Trimming took off 4 bases at V and 0 bases at J, with 11 bases between the two ends. This CDR3 has 14 amino acids.

J is TRBJ2-2 and V is TRBV25-1; D gene uncertain. V lost 1 base and J lost 8, with 11 bases in between. The germline gives CDR1 MGHDK, CDR2 SYGVNS. The CDR3 runs to 14 residues. CDR3 in DNA: TGTGCCAGCAGTGAATCTGCCGGAAGGGGGGAGCTGTTTTTT. This sequence encodes CASSESAGRGELFF.

The gene calls are TRBV27 and TRBJ2-5; D not resolved. This CDR3 has 15 residues. The V gene lost 6 bases and the J gene lost 2 bases, with 16 bases spanning the gap. CDR1 and CDR2 from the germline V gene are MNHEY and SMNVEV (reference sequence). CDR3 sequence (DNA): TGTGCCAGCAGCAACCCTTGGAGACCACAAGAGACCCAGTACTTC. It specifies CASSNPWRPQETQYF.

This chain connects TRBV10-1 to TRBJ2-3; D not certain. Per germline, CDR1 WNHNN and CDR2 SYGVQD (reference sequence). V was shortened by 5 bases and J by 0 bases, with 12 bases between the two germline ends. The CDR3 totals 15 residues. Here the CDR3 DNA reads TGCGCCAGCAGTCTTCTCGCGGCTAGCACAGATACGCAGTATTTT. It translates to CASSLLAASTDTQYF.

The rearrangement joins TRBV5-1 to TRBJ2-7; D unresolved. The CDR3 spans 14 residues. CDR1 is SGHRS, CDR2 YFSETQ, per germline. V shed 3 bases and J shed 2 bases, with 12 bases lying between them. In nucleotides, the CDR3 is TGCGCCAGCAGCTCCAGCCGTGCGACCTACGAGCAGTACTTC. It encodes CASSSSRATYEQYF.